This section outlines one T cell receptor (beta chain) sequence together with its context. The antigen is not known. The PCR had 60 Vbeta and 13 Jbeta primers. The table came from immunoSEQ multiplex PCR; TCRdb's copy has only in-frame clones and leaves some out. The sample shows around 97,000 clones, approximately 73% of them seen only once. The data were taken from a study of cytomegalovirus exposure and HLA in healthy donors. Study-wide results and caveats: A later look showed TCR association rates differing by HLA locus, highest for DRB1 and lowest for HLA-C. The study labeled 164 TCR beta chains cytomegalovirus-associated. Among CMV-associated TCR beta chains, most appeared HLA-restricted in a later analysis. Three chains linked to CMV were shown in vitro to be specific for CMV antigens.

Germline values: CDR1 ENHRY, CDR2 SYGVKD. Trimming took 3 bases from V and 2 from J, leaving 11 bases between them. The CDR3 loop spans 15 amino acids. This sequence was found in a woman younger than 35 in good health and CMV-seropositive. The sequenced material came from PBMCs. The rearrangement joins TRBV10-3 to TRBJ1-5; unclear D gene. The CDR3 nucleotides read TGTGCCATCAGTGATTTTTTGGGAGGCAATCAGCCCCAGCATTTT. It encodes CAISDFLGGNQPQHF.